Listed below are T cell receptor beta chains from one sample, sequenced in a study of cytomegalovirus exposure and HLA in healthy donors. Sequencing used immunoSEQ multiplex PCR; TCRdb keeps in-frame clones, though not all of them. This sample yields tens of thousands of clones, of which over 75% are seen a single time; 4% to 5.5% belongs to the top ten. Input material: PBMCs. These receptors all stem from a male donor in good health and CMV-seropositive. The CDR3 runs from the conserved cysteine through the conserved F or W. The D gene is left open where the match is weak. Clone size is stated in some rows and not others, as once, few, many or a class when expanded.

v_call	clone_size	d_call	j_call	cdr3_nt	cdr3_aa
TRBV28	-	TRBD1	TRBJ2-1	TGTGCCAGCAGTTTGGGCAGGGGGCCGGGGGAGCAGTTCTTC	CASSLGRGPGEQFF
TRBV6-1	-	-	TRBJ1-2	TGTGCCAGCAGCCGACGGGGAAATGGCTACACCTTC	CASSRRGNGYTF
TRBV11-2	-	-	TRBJ1-1	TGTGCCAGCAGCCCCCACCGGTCTTTGAACACTGAAGCTTTCTTT	CASSPHRSLNTEAFF
TRBV7-2	-	-	TRBJ1-5	TGTGCCAGCAGTCTCGGGGGTCGTGATCAGCCCCAGCATTTT	CASSLGGRDQPQHF
TRBV30	few	-	TRBJ1-1	TGTGCCTGGGAAGGACCCGCGGGAGCTTTCTTT	CAWEGPAGAFF
TRBV28	once	-	TRBJ1-5	TGTGCCAGCACCCCGGGCCAGGGAACCCGTCAGCCCCAGCATTTT	CASTPGQGTRQPQHF
TRBV5-4	-	-	TRBJ1-5	TGTGCCAGCAGCCGAGTACCGAATCAGCCCCAGCATTTT	CASSRVPNQPQHF
TRBV7-2	-	TRBD2	TRBJ2-4	TGTGCCAGCAGCCCGACTGCAATAGCGGGACGAAACATTCAGTACTTC	CASSPTAIAGRNIQYF
TRBV14	once	-	TRBJ2-1	-	CASSLAWGLSWEQFF
TRBV18	-	-	TRBJ2-1	TGTGCCAGCTCACCGGGGACTTCGTACAATGAGCAGTTCTTC	CASSPGTSYNEQFF
TRBV28	once	-	TRBJ2-7	TGTGCCAGCACAGGATCCCACGAGCAGTACTTC	CASTGSHEQYF
TRBV27	-	TRBD1	TRBJ2-7	TGTGCCAGCAGTTCGCGAGTGGACAGGGCTAAGAGCTCCTACGAGCAGTACTTC	CASSSRVDRAKSSYEQYF
TRBV5-1	-	-	TRBJ1-4	TGCGCCAGCAGAGTGGACTCAACTAATGAAAAACTGTTTTTT	CASRVDSTNEKLFF
TRBV6-5	-	TRBD1	TRBJ1-1	TGTGCCAGCAGTTACGGGACAGGGGTTCGCACTGAAGCTTTCTTT	CASSYGTGVRTEAFF
TRBV5-4	-	-	TRBJ2-7	TGTGCCAGCAGCTTATACGGGAACACCTACGAGCAGTACTTC	CASSLYGNTYEQYF
TRBV11-2	-	TRBD1	TRBJ2-5	TGTGCCAGCAGGACACTGAGGGGACAGGGGAAGGGTCGTCCCCCGACCCAGTACTTC	CASRTLRGQGKGRPPTQYF
TRBV27	-	-	TRBJ1-2	TGTGCCAGCAGTTTTGGGGGGGCGGTTGGCTACACCTTC	CASSFGGAVGYTF
TRBV7-9	few	TRBD2	TRBJ2-3	TGTGCCAGCAGCCCTCGACTAGCGCAAACAGATACGCAGTATTTT	CASSPRLAQTDTQYF
TRBV7-8	few	TRBD1	TRBJ2-1	TGTGCCAGCAGCTTCGGGCTTTTCGGGACAGGGGACTACAATGAGCAGTTCTTC	CASSFGLFGTGDYNEQFF
TRBV29-1	once	TRBD2	TRBJ2-5	TGCAGCGTTGGACTAGCGGGGATTAAAGAGACCCAGTACTTC	CSVGLAGIKETQYF
TRBV5-4	-	-	TRBJ2-3	TGTGCCAGCAGCTCTTCCACAGATACGCAGTATTTT	CASSSSTDTQYF
TRBV28	-	-	TRBJ2-7	TGTGCCAGCAGTTTACAGGGCCACGAGCAGTACTTC	CASSLQGHEQYF
TRBV28	-	-	TRBJ2-4	TGTGCCAGCAGTTCACAGGGAAGAAAGAACATTCAGTACTTC	CASSSQGRKNIQYF